The next 7 T cell receptor beta chains were all read from a single sample in a study of CD8 T cells in ankylosing spondylitis. General study points: For ankylosing spondylitis blood, a TCR beta motif of seven to nine highly homologous variants appeared characteristic.

MiXCR, applied by TCRdb to the 5' RACE reads, yields one record per CDR3 protein. There are 200,000 to 250,000 distinct CDR3 sequences in the sample; about a sixth occur only once, and roughly 46% lies in the top ten. These receptors have no known antigen. The sample was blood, either unsorted or a sorted T cell fraction (not recorded which). These TCRs come from a male donor with ankylosing spondylitis.

The chain links TRBV12-3 or TRBV12-4 to TRBJ1-1, with a possible D match to TRBD1 (5 bases). V was cut by 3 bases and J by 0 bases, with 11 bases left in between. The CDR3 sequence is 15 residues long. The CDR3 DNA is TGTGCCAGCAGTTTCGGGGGTAGGATGAACACTGAAGCTTTCTTT. Protein product: CASSFGGRMNTEAFF.

This clonotype was detected a few times. V gene TRBV7-9 combines with J gene TRBJ1-5; tentatively, D is TRBD1 (5 bases). V shed 2 bases and J shed 2 bases, with 13 bases lying between them. Germline V gene lookup returns CDR1 SEHNR and CDR2 FQNEAQ (reference sequence). CDR3 length: 16 residues. The CDR3 loop is CASSLSGRGGNQPQHF. The CDR3 DNA follows: TGTGCCAGCAGCTTAAGCGGGAGAGGGGGCAATCAGCCCCAGCATTTT.

This sequence joins TRBV27 and TRBJ2-1; D possibly corresponds to TRBD1 (5 bases). Germline V gene sequence: CDR1 MNHEY, CDR2 SMNVEV (reference sequence). The CDR3 totals 14 residues. V was trimmed by 1 base and J by 6 bases, leaving 10 bases between them. DNA for the CDR3: TGTGCCAGCAGTTTATTTGGACACGGCAATGAGCAGTTCTTC. Its protein is CASSLFGHGNEQFF.

The chain uses TRBV5-5 and TRBJ2-1; D gene ambiguous. Germline V gene lookup returns CDR1 SGHKS and CDR2 YYEKEE (reference sequence). V lost 0 bases and J 0 bases, leaving 10 bases between the germline ends. This CDR3 is 16 amino acids long. CDR3 sequence reads: CASSLEVAFSYNEQFF. The DNA for the CDR3 is TGTGCCAGCAGCTTGGAGGTTGCGTTCTCCTACAATGAGCAGTTCTTC.

V usage is TRBV11-2 and J usage is TRBJ1-5, with TRBD1 matching 9 bases. Looked up from germline, CDR1 is SGHAT and CDR2 is FQNNGV. The CDR3 sequence is 16 residues long. The V segment lost 5 bases and the J segment 6 bases; nucleotides outside the gene matches: 11. The CDR3 DNA reads TGTGCCAGCAGCCTTGAACCTACAGGGGGCGGTCAGCCCCAGCATTTT. It yields the protein CASSLEPTGGGQPQHF.

This clonotype occurred a few times. CDR3 DNA sequence: TGTGCCAGCAGCTTACCTGGAGGAAAGAACACCGGGGAGCTGTTTTTT. As protein: CASSLPGGKNTGELFF. V gene TRBV7-3 combines with J gene TRBJ2-2, with D possibly TRBD2 on 5 matching bases. In germline, CDR1 is SGHTA, CDR2 FQGTGA. With 2 bases removed from V and 1 base from J, the gap between germline ends came to 11 bases. The CDR3 covers 16 residues.

This clonotype was seen more than once but under ten times. The chain combines TRBV4-1 with TRBJ2-7, with 7 bases lining up with TRBD2. The V gene end was trimmed by 3 bases and the J gene end by 0 bases; junction bases not matched to a gene: 8. CDR3 length: 16 amino acids. Germline assignment: CDR1 MGHRA and CDR2 YSYEKL. The CDR3 loop reads CASSQGLTGSSYEQYF. In nucleotides, the CDR3 is TGCGCCAGCAGCCAGGGACTAACCGGGAGCTCCTACGAGCAGTACTTC.